Listed below are T cell receptor beta chains from one sample, sequenced in a study of shared clonotypes between healthy human individuals. Assay used: immunoSEQ multiplex PCR; TCRdb lists only in-frame clones, some missing. The sample records 500,000 to 550,000 clones, 95% to 96% being singletons. The sequenced material came from naive CD4+ T cells sorted from blood. The receptors shown here come from a woman aged 25 to 39 in good health. CDR3s include the opening cysteine and the closing phenylalanine or tryptophan. The D gene is left open where the match is weak. The size of a clone is reported for some rows only, either as once, few or many, or as a class for expanded clones.

J | size | D | V | CDR3 | DNA
TRBJ1-5 | . | TRBD1 | TRBV6-5 | CASRRQGAGQPQHF | TGTGCCAGCAGGAGACAGGGGGCAGGCCAGCCCCAGCATTTT
TRBJ1-1 | once | . | TRBV6-5 | CASSYRRGGNTEAFF | TGTGCCAGCAGTTACCGGAGGGGAGGGAACACTGAAGCTTTCTTT
TRBJ2-3 | . | . | TRBV13 | CASSNLGFFRADTQYF | TGTGCCAGCAGCAACCTTGGATTTTTTCGGGCGGATACGCAGTATTTT
TRBJ1-4 | . | . | TRBV6-6 | CASSYQEKLFF | TGTGCCAGCAGTTACCAGGAAAAACTGTTTTTT
TRBJ2-7 | . | TRBD1 | TRBV6-5 | CASGTGTGSSYEQYF | TGTGCCAGCGGCACCGGGACAGGGAGCTCCTACGAGCAGTACTTC
TRBJ2-7 | . | . | TRBV5-6 | CASHPLGSTYEQYF | TGTGCCAGCCACCCTCTAGGCAGCACCTACGAGCAGTACTTC
TRBJ1-5 | . | . | TRBV28 | CASISFSSGNQPQHF | TGTGCCAGCATAAGTTTCTCGTCGGGGAATCAGCCCCAGCATTTT
TRBJ1-3 | . | . | TRBV25-1 | CASRAPSGNTIYF | TGTGCCAGCAGGGCGCCCTCTGGAAACACCATATATTTT
TRBJ1-2 | . | . | TRBV28 | CASSLLFGSSSYGYTF | TGTGCCAGCAGTTTATTATTTGGTAGCAGTTCTTATGGCTACACCTTC
TRBJ2-7 | . | TRBD2 | TRBV5-4 | CASSLSGRYEQYF | TGTGCCAGCAGCCTTAGCGGGAGGTACGAGCAGTACTTC
TRBJ1-3 | . | TRBD1 | TRBV28 | CASSSPVGQGDTIYF | TGTGCCAGCAGTTCCCCCGTAGGACAGGGAGACACCATATATTTT
TRBJ1-1 | . | . | TRBV6-5 | CASSKMQGFTEAFF | TGTGCCAGCAGTAAGATGCAGGGTTTCACTGAAGCTTTCTTT
TRBJ2-7 | . | . | TRBV2 | CASSEGGTFGSSYEQYF | TGTGCCAGCAGTGAAGGGGGGACATTTGGATCCTCCTACGAGCAGTACTTC
TRBJ1-1 | . | . | TRBV5-1 | CASSPFSRDTEAFF | TGCGCCAGCAGCCCCTTCAGTCGAGACACTGAAGCTTTCTTT
TRBJ2-2 | . | TRBD2 | TRBV5-1 | CASSWLAGGPGELFF | TGCGCCAGCAGCTGGCTAGCGGGAGGGCCCGGGGAGCTGTTTTTT
TRBJ2-3 | . | TRBD2 | TRBV11-3 | CASSLRGGSGTDTQYF | TGTGCCAGCAGCCTCAGAGGCGGGAGCGGGACAGATACGCAGTATTTT
TRBJ2-7 | once | . | TRBV4-2 | CASSQDLTRGEYEQYF | TGTGCCAGCAGCCAAGATCTAACCAGGGGAGAGTACGAGCAGTACTTC
TRBJ2-3 | . | TRBD1 | TRBV5-1 | CASRILTGGRDTQYF | TGCGCCAGCAGAATCCTGACAGGGGGCAGGGATACGCAGTATTTT